One sample yielded the 7 T cell receptor beta chains listed below, sequenced in a study of blood T cell repertoires in COVID-19. Only in-frame clones appear in the TCRdb table, and some are missing; sequencing was by immunoSEQ multiplex PCR. Among 250,000 to 350,000 clones listed, around 87% were seen once. Sequencing was carried out using PBMCs or T cells enriched from blood (not recorded which). Receptors originate from a woman aged 25 to 39 who had recovered from COVID-19.

V is TRBV7-9 and J is TRBJ2-3; possibly TRBD1 for D (6 bases). CDR1 and CDR2 (germline): SEHNR, FQNEAQ (reference sequence). Trimming removed 1 base from V and 4 bases from J, with 18 bases in between. The CDR3 runs to 17 residues. The CDR3 here is CASSLGSSQGGADTQYF. CDR3 DNA: TGTGCCAGCAGCTTAGGAAGCTCACAGGGCGGTGCAGATACGCAGTATTTT.

The V gene is TRBV14, the J gene TRBJ1-4, with 9 bases that match TRBD1. Germline CDR1 is SGHDN and CDR2 is FVKESK. CDR3 length equals 14 residues. V was clipped by 2 bases and J by 8 bases; unmatched bases: 3. The chain's CDR3 is CASSQWTGEEKLFF. The CDR3 region has the DNA TGTGCCAGCAGCCAATGGACAGGGGAAGAAAAACTGTTTTTT.

The chain carries TRBV2 and TRBJ1-1, with 9 positions matching TRBD1. The CDR3 is 15 residues long. Germline V gives CDR1 SNHLY, CDR2 FYNNEI. Losses at the gene ends were 6 bases for V and 4 bases for J; bases not matched to a gene: 9. CDR3 protein: CASRPRTGATTEAFF. The CDR3 coding sequence is TGTGCCAGCAGGCCTAGGACAGGGGCCACCACTGAAGCTTTCTTT. The full variable domain, with the rest looked up from reference TRBV2 and TRBJ1-1, is EPEVTQTPSHQVTQMGQEVILRCVPISNHLYFYWYRQILGQKVEFLVSFYNNEISEKSEIFDDQFSVERPDGSNFTLKIRSTKLEDSAMYFCASRPRTGATTEAFFGQGTRLTVV.

The chain couples TRBV14 to TRBJ2-7; D is perhaps TRBD1 (6 bases). The germline CDR1 and CDR2 sequences are SGHDN and FVKESK. The CDR3 runs to 13 residues. V was pared by 0 bases and J by 9 bases, with 12 bases between. The CDR3 is CASSQDWTARQYF. DNA for the CDR3: TGTGCCAGCAGCCAAGATTGGACAGCGAGGCAGTACTTC.

The gene calls are TRBV5-4 and TRBJ1-6; 8 nucleotides match TRBD1. This CDR3 is 16 amino acids long. V lost 5 bases, J lost 4 bases, and 8 bases stayed unmatched. Germline loops: CDR1 SGHNT, CDR2 YYREEE (reference sequence). The CDR3 region has the DNA TGTGCCAGCAGACCGGGGACAGGACAATATAATTCACCCCTCCACTTT. Encoded protein: CASRPGTGQYNSPLHF.

In nucleotides, the CDR3 is TGTGCCAGCGCAGGGTATACTGAAGCTTTCTTT. Translated, it gives CASAGYTEAFF. The genes are TRBV25-1 and TRBJ1-1; D is possibly TRBD1 (5 bases). Germline CDR1 is MGHDK and CDR2 is SYGVNS. This CDR3 region has 11 residues. Trimming removed 8 bases at V and 5 bases at J, with 9 bases between.

This clone was observed once. The chain joins TRBV7-8 to TRBJ2-7, with TRBD1 matching over 11 bases. This CDR3 is built from 15 residues. Unmatched junction bases numbered 8, after V lost 4 bases and J lost 6 bases. Germline assignment: CDR1 SGHVS and CDR2 FQNEAQ. In DNA form, the CDR3 reads TGTGCCAGCAGCTGGGACCGGGACAGGGGGTTCGAGCAGTACTTC. This encodes CASSWDRDRGFEQYF. Using reference TRBV7-8 and TRBJ2-7 for the parts outside the CDR3, the full variable domain is GAGVSQSPRYKVAKRGQDVALRCDPISGHVSLFWYQQALGQGPEFLTYFQNEAQLDKSGLPSDRFFAERPEGSVSTLKIQRTQQEDSAVYLCASSWDRDRGFEQYFGPGTRLTVT.